This T cell receptor (beta chain) was sequenced in a study of technical replicates of blood from a few donors. The CDR3 is made up of 12 amino acids. Trimming stripped 6 bases from V and 6 bases from J, with 10 bases between. The germline V gene has CDR1 SNHLY and CDR2 FYNNEI. The method was immunoSEQ multiplex PCR; TCRdb's version includes in-frame clones alone and lacks a portion of them. The repertoire holds about 100,000 clones, with about 95% as singletons. The receptor comes from a human donor in good health. Sequencing was done on a sample of T cells isolated from PBMCs. V usage is TRBV2 and J usage is TRBJ2-3; D perhaps matches TRBD2 (6 bases). Written as DNA, the CDR3 is TGTGCCAGCAGGACGGAGGGGGATACGCAGTATTTT. It translates to CASRTEGDTQYF.